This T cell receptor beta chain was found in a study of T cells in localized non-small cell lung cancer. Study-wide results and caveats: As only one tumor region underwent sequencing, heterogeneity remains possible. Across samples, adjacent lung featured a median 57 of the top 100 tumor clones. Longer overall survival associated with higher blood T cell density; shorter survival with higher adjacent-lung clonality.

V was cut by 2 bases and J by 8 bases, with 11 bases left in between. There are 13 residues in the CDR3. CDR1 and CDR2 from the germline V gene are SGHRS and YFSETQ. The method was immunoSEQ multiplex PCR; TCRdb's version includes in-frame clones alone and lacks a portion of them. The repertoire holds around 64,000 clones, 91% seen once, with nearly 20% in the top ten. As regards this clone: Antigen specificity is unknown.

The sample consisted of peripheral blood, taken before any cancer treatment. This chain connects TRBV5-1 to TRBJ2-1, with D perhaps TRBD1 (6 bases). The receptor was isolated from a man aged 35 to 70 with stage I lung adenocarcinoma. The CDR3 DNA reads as TGCGCCAGCAGCTTAAACAGGGTGGATGAGCAGTTCTTC. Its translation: CASSLNRVDEQFF.